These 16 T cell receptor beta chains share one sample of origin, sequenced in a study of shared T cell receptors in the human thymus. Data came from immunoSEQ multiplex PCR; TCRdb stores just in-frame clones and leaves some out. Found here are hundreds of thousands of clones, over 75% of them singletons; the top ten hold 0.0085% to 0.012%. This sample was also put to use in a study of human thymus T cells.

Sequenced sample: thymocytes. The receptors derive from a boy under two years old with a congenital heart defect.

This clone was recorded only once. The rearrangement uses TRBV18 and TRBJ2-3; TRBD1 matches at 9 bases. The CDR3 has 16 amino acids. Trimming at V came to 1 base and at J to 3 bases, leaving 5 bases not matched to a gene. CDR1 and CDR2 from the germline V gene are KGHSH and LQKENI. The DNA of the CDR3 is TGTGCCAGCTCACCACGCAAGGACAGGGGTACAGATACGCAGTATTTT. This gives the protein CASSPRKDRGTDTQYF.

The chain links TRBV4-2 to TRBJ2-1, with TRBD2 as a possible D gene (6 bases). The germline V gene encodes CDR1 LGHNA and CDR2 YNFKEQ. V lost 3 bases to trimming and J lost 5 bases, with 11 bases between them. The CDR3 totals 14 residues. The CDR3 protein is CASSQAGLDNEQFF. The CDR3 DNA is TGTGCCAGCAGCCAGGCGGGACTCGACAATGAGCAGTTCTTC.

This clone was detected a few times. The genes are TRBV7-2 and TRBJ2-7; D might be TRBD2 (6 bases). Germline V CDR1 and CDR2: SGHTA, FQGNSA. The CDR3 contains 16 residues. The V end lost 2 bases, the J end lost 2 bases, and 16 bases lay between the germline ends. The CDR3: CASSLRGSEDTYEQYF. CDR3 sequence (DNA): TGTGCCAGCAGCTTACGGGGGAGTGAGGATACCTACGAGCAGTACTTC.

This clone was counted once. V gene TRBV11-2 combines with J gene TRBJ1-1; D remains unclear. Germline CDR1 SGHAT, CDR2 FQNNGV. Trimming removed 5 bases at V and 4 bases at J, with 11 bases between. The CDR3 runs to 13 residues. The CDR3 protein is CASSIGDCTEAFF. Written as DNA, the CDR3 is TGTGCCAGCAGCATCGGGGATTGCACTGAAGCTTTCTTT.

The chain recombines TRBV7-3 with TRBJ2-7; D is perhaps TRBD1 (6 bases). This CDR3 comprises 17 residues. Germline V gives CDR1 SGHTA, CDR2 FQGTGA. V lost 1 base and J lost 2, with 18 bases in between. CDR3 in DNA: TGTGCCAGCAGCTTAAACAGGGAAATTTTTCATACCTACGAGCAGTACTTC. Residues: CASSLNREIFHTYEQYF.

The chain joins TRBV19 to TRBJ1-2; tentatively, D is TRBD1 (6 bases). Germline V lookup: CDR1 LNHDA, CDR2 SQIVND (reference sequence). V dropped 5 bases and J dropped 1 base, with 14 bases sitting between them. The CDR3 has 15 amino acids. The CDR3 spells CASSVGQVLNYGYTF. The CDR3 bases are TGTGCCAGTAGTGTGGGACAAGTCCTTAACTATGGCTACACCTTC.

The CDR3 DNA is TGTGCCAGCAGTGAATATCCCCTAGCGGGGCAAGAGACCCAGTACTTC. Residues: CASSEYPLAGQETQYF. The chain links TRBV25-1 to TRBJ2-5, with 9 bases identical to TRBD2. CDR1 is MGHDK and CDR2 is SYGVNS in the germline V gene. CDR3 length equals 16 residues. Trimming removed 0 bases from V and 2 bases from J; junction bases left unmatched: 4.

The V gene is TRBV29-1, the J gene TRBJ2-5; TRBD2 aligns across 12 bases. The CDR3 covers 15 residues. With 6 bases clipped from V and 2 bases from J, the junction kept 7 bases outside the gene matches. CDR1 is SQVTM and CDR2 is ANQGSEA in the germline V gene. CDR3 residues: CSVLTSGGTQETQYF. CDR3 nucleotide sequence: TGCAGCGTCTTGACTAGCGGGGGAACGCAAGAGACCCAGTACTTC.

CDR3 coding DNA: TGTGCCAGCAGTGGACAGGGCCCGGGGGCAATAGAGCAGTTCTTC. This sequence encodes CASSGQGPGAIEQFF. The J gene is TRBJ2-1, the V gene TRBV27, with 8 bases lining up with TRBD1. Germline trimming cut 5 bases from V and 10 bases from J; bases unmatched to any gene: 13. Germline V gene lookup returns CDR1 MNHEY and CDR2 SMNVEV (reference sequence). The length of the CDR3 is 15 residues.

The CDR3 DNA reads TGTGCCAGCAGCGCCGGGGGCGAGCAGTACTTC. Translation gives CASSAGGEQYF. The chain recombines TRBV14 with TRBJ2-7; the D gene is possibly TRBD2 (6 bases). This CDR3 has 11 amino acids. V gave up 5 bases and J gave up 6 bases, with 8 bases separating them. CDR1 is SGHDN and CDR2 is FVKESK in the germline V gene. Full variable domain (remainder filled in from reference TRBV14 and TRBJ2-7): EAGVTQFPSHSVIEKGQTVTLRCDPISGHDNLYWYRRVMGKEIKFLLHFVKESKQDESGMPNNRFLAERTGGTYSTLKVQPAELEDSGVYFCASSAGGEQYFGPGTRLTVT.

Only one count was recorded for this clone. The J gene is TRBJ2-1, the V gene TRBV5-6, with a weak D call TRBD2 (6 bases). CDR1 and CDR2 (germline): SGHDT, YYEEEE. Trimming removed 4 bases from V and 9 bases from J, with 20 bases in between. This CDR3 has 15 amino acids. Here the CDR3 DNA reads TGTGCCAGCAGCCCCGGCCTGACTAGTCGGGGTGAGCAGTTCTTC. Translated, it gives CASSPGLTSRGEQFF.

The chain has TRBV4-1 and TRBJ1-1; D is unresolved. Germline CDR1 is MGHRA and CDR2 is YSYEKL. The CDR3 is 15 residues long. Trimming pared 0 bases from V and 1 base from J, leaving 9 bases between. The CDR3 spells CASSQDARKNTEAFF. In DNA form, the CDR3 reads TGCGCCAGCAGCCAAGATGCGCGAAAGAACACTGAAGCTTTCTTT.

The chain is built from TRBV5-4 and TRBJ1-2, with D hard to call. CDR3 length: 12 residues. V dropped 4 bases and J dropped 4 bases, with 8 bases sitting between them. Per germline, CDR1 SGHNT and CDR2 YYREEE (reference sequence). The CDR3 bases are TGTGCCAGCAGCCCCAGCGGCTATGGCTACACCTTC. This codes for CASSPSGYGYTF. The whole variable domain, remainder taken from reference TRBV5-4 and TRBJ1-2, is ETGVTQSPTHLIKTRGQQVTLRCSSQSGHNTVSWYQQALGQGPQFIFQYYREEENGRGNFPPRFSGLQFPNYSSELNVNALELDDSALYLCASSPSGYGYTFGSGTRLTVV.

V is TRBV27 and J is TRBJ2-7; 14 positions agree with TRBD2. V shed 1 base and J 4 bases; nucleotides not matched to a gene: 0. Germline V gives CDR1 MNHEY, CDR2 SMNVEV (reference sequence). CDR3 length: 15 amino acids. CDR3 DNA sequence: TGTGCCAGCAGTTTATGGACTAGCGGGAGGTACGAGCAGTACTTC. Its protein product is CASSLWTSGRYEQYF.

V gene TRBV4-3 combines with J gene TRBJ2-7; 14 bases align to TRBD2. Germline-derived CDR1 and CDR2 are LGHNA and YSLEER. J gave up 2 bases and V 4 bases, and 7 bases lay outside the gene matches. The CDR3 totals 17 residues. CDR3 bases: TGCGCCAGCAGCCTTCGACTAGCGGGAGGGCAAACCTACGAGCAGTACTTC. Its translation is CASSLRLAGGQTYEQYF.

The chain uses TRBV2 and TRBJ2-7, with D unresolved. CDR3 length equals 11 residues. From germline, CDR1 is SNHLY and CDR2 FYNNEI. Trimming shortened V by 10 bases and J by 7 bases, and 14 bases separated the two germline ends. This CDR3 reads CAISQVAEQYF. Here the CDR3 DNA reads TGTGCCATCTCGCAGGTCGCGGAGCAGTACTTC.